The rows below give T cell receptor beta chains drawn from one sample of a study of cytomegalovirus exposure and HLA in healthy donors. Repertoires were generated with immunoSEQ multiplex PCR, while TCRdb's copy carries only in-frame clones and drops some. The sample carries 100,000 to 150,000 clones, 75% to 90% recorded once. The sample comprised PBMCs. These receptors all stem from a woman aged 40-49 years in good health and CMV-seropositive. CDR3s include the opening cysteine and the closing phenylalanine or tryptophan. Each record gives: V gene, clone size, J gene, D gene, CDR3 protein, CDR3 DNA. A D gene is named only where the DNA matches it firmly. Size values are once, few and many counts, or a class for expanded clones, and some rows have none.

>TRBV28|.|TRBJ2-1|TRBD1
CASTDPGQGNNEQFF
TGTGCCAGCACTGATCCGGGACAGGGTAACAATGAGCAGTTCTTC
>TRBV11-2|.|TRBJ2-2|.
CASSSGTGTPGELFF
TGTGCCAGCAGCTCGGGAACAGGGACCCCCGGGGAGCTGTTTTTT
>TRBV9|.|TRBJ2-7|TRBD1
CASSPRQGDMYEQYF
TGTGCCAGCAGCCCTCGACAGGGCGATATGTACGAGCAGTACTTC
>TRBV5-6|.|TRBJ2-5|TRBD2
CASSLLFAGGLEETQYF
TGTGCCAGCAGCCTGCTTTTTGCGGGGGGGCTCGAAGAGACCCAGTACTTC
>TRBV11-1|few|TRBJ2-2|TRBD1
CASSSRTGGTGELFF
TGTGCCAGCAGCTCTCGGACAGGGGGAACCGGGGAGCTGTTTTTT
>TRBV7-9|.|TRBJ2-3|.
CASSLSTVHTDTQYF
TGTGCCAGCAGCTTAAGCACAGTTCACACAGATACGCAGTATTTT
>TRBV6-5|.|TRBJ2-2|.
CASSYWTTNTGELFF
TGTGCCAGCAGTTACTGGACTACCAACACCGGGGAGCTGTTTTTT
>TRBV27|.|TRBJ1-1|TRBD1
CASRDRGANTEAFF
TGTGCCAGCAGAGACAGGGGAGCGAACACTGAAGCTTTCTTT
>TRBV5-4|.|TRBJ1-2|.
CASSLGPTKLDYGYTF
TGTGCCAGCAGCTTAGGGCCCACCAAACTAGATTATGGCTACACCTTC
>TRBV14|.|TRBJ1-2|.
CASSQVDGTYLAGYGYTF
TGTGCCAGCAGCCAAGTGGACGGGACATACCTCGCCGGGTATGGCTACACCTTC
>TRBV6-5|.|TRBJ2-1|.
CASSYSSGLGYNEQFF
TGTGCCAGCAGTTACTCGAGCGGGCTGGGTTACAATGAGCAGTTCTTC
>TRBV4-1|few|TRBJ1-3|TRBD1
CASSQDRGGASANTIYF
TGCGCCAGCAGCCAAGATCGAGGGGGCGCGTCAGCAAACACCATATATTTT
>TRBV2|.|TRBJ1-2|.
CASRLDFPVEGYTF
TGTGCCAGCAGACTTGATTTTCCCGTAGAAGGCTACACCTTC
>TRBV7-9|.|TRBJ2-5|.
CASSPSETQYF
TGTGCCAGCAGCCCATCAGAGACCCAGTACTTC
>TRBV7-9|.|TRBJ1-1|TRBD1
CASRPKGGTGTEAFF
TGTGCCAGCAGACCCAAGGGGGGGACAGGCACTGAAGCTTTCTTT
>TRBV7-2|.|TRBJ2-2|TRBD2
CASTRSPPGLANTGELFF
TGTGCCAGCACCCGATCCCCGCCTGGACTAGCGAACACCGGGGAGCTGTTTTTT
>TRBV7-6|few|TRBJ2-7|.
CASSFSSYEQYF
TGTGCCAGCAGCTTCAGCTCCTACGAGCAGTACTTC
>TRBV6-1|few|TRBJ2-3|.
CAGEGTSTDTQYF
TGTGCCGGTGAGGGGACTAGCACAGATACGCAGTATTTT
>TRBV18|.|TRBJ2-1|.
CASSPPSRYNEQFF
TGTGCCAGCTCACCCCCGTCGCGGTACAATGAGCAGTTCTTC
>TRBV7-9|.|TRBJ2-5|.
CASRGPGLLGQETQYF
TGTGCCAGCAGAGGACCGGGACTCCTGGGCCAAGAGACCCAGTACTTC
>TRBV7-3|.|TRBJ2-7|TRBD2
CASSSRLAGGDEQYF
TGTGCCAGCAGCTCACGTCTAGCGGGAGGGGACGAGCAGTACTTC
>TRBV29-1|.|TRBJ1-1|.
CSVDWGANTEAFF
TGCAGCGTTGATTGGGGAGCGAACACTGAAGCTTTCTTT
>TRBV6-1|few|TRBJ1-1|TRBD1
CASSDRRQGDGAFF
TGTGCCAGCAGTGATCGCCGACAGGGAGATGGAGCTTTCTTT
>TRBV25-1|.|TRBJ2-1|TRBD1
CASSETPGTGQLFF
TGTGCCAGCAGTGAGACCCCGGGGACAGGGCAGCTGTTCTTC
>TRBV15|.|TRBJ2-5|TRBD1
CATSADRVQYF
TGTGCCACCAGCGCCGACAGGGTGCAGTACTTC
>TRBV28|.|TRBJ2-6|TRBD1
CASSAPGQGASGANVLTF
TGTGCCAGCAGCGCGCCGGGACAGGGGGCATCGGGGGCCAACGTCCTGACTTTC